These 18 T cell receptor beta chains originate from one sample sequenced in a study of identical twins. TCRdb used MiXCR to reprocess the 5' RACE reads, holding one entry per CDR3 protein. The profile shows some 1,600,000 distinct CDR3 sequences, under 35% of them singletons. The sample consisted of cord blood. These receptors were taken from a newborn girl in good health.

The chain joins TRBV12-3 or TRBV12-4 to TRBJ2-3, with D perhaps being TRBD1 or TRBD2 (5 bases each). The CDR3 has 20 amino acids. V was pared by 3 bases and J by 2 bases, with 27 bases between. In DNA, the CDR3 is TGTGCCAGCAGTTTCCCCGACTTAGTGGGGGAGCCCACGGCCACAGATACGCAGTATTTT. Translation gives CASSFPDLVGEPTATDTQYF.

About this clonotype: An end of the junction differs from the germline gene, which may be a read error. This chain links TRBV20-1 with TRBJ2-1; 8 bases map to TRBD2. This CDR3 contains 13 residues. Germline V CDR1 and CDR2: DFQATT, SNEGSKA (reference sequence). The CDR3 sequence is CSASQTSADERFF. CDR3 DNA sequence: TGCAGTGCTAGCCAGACTAGCGCCGATGAGCGGTTCTTC.

In its sample, this clonotype was seen a few times. The chain is built from TRBV5-1 and TRBJ2-3, with a weak D call TRBD2 (5 bases). V dropped 1 base and J dropped 4 bases, with 10 bases sitting between them. Germline V gene lookup returns CDR1 SGHRS and CDR2 YFSETQ. This CDR3 has 14 amino acids. The chain's CDR3 is CASSLSGLPDTQYF. In DNA form, the CDR3 reads TGCGCCAGCAGCTTGAGCGGCCTTCCAGATACGCAGTATTTT.

The sample holds a few counts of this clonotype. The chain joins TRBV10-3 to TRBJ1-2, with a possible D match to TRBD1 (5 bases). The V end was cut by 7 bases, the J end by 4 bases, with 13 bases between. CDR1 and CDR2 (germline): ENHRY, SYGVKD. The CDR3 length is 13 residues. This CDR3 is CAITTVNGYGYTF. In DNA form, the CDR3 reads TGTGCCATCACGACAGTGAACGGCTATGGCTACACCTTC.

The genes are TRBV25-1 and TRBJ1-2, with D maybe TRBD1 (5 bases). There are 14 residues in the CDR3. Germline V gene sequence: CDR1 MGHDK, CDR2 SYGVNS. Trimming left V 2 bases short and J 5 bases short, with 12 bases between. The DNA for the CDR3 is TGTGCCAGCAGTGAAAGACTGGGGCTATATGGCTACACCTTC. It specifies CASSERLGLYGYTF.

This clonotype was observed a handful of times. This chain joins TRBV5-4 and TRBJ2-4; 7 nucleotides line up with TRBD1. CDR1 and CDR2 (germline): SGHNT, YYREEE (reference sequence). With 7 bases clipped from V and 2 bases from J, the junction kept 6 bases outside the gene matches. The CDR3 sequence is 14 residues long. CDR3 sequence reads: CASSTGSTKNIQYF. CDR3 nucleotides: TGTGCCAGCTCGACAGGGAGTACCAAAAACATTCAGTACTTC.

The rearrangement uses TRBV18 and TRBJ2-1; TRBD1 matches at 11 bases. The CDR3 sequence is 16 residues long. J lost 3 bases, V lost 2 bases, and 3 bases had no gene match. CDR1 and CDR2 from the germline V gene are KGHSH and LQKENI. This CDR3 is CASSPRGTGGYNEQFF. CDR3 in DNA: TGTGCCAGCTCACCAAGGGGGACAGGGGGCTACAATGAGCAGTTCTTC.

This clonotype has just a few counts. The DNA of the CDR3 is TGTGCCAGCAGTCTGGTGGAGTCTTACTATGGCTACACCTTC. It translates to CASSLVESYYGYTF. V is TRBV28 and J is TRBJ1-2, with no clear D. V gave up 5 bases and J gave up 3 bases, with 13 bases separating them. Germline CDR1 is MDHEN and CDR2 is SYDVKM. The CDR3 is 14 residues long.

This clonotype was picked up a small number of times. V is TRBV2 and J is TRBJ2-1; 9 nucleotides align to TRBD2. Germline loops: CDR1 SNHLY, CDR2 FYNNEI. The CDR3 is 15 residues long. Germline trimming cut 3 bases from V and 9 bases from J; bases unmatched to any gene: 9. Here the CDR3 reads CASSEGLARGSEQFF. The CDR3, as DNA: TGTGCCAGCAGTGAGGGACTAGCCCGGGGTAGTGAGCAGTTCTTC. Together with reference TRBV2 and TRBJ2-1, the CDR3 gives the full variable domain: EPEVTQTPSHQVTQMGQEVILRCVPISNHLYFYWYRQILGQKVEFLVSFYNNEISEKSEIFDDQFSVERPDGSNFTLKIRSTKLEDSAMYFCASSEGLARGSEQFFGPGTRLTVL.

This clonotype showed up just a few times. This chain uses TRBV3-1 with TRBJ2-1, with 8 bases fitting TRBD2. The CDR3 extends over 13 amino acids. CDR1 and CDR2 from the germline V gene are LGHDT and YNNKEL (reference sequence). V was clipped by 3 bases and J by 6 bases; unmatched bases: 1. CDR3 in DNA: TGTGCCAGCAGCCATGCGGGAGGCAATGAGCAGTTCTTC. Its protein is CASSHAGGNEQFF.

This clonotype turned up a few times. The chain has TRBV4-2 and TRBJ2-7, with TRBD1 identical over 7 bases. J lost 3 bases, V lost 1 base, and 6 bases had no gene match. The CDR3 is made up of 15 amino acids. In germline, CDR1 is LGHNA, CDR2 YNFKEQ. CDR3 DNA sequence: TGTGCCAGCAGCCAAGGGCACACAGGGGTCTACGAGCAGTACTTC. It translates to CASSQGHTGVYEQYF.

This clonotype was counted between two and nine times. V is TRBV5-1 and J is TRBJ2-5; a possible D gene is TRBD2 (6 bases). The germline gives CDR1 SGHRS, CDR2 YFSETQ. This CDR3 spans 18 amino acids. Trimming shortened V by 5 bases and J by 11 bases, and 34 bases separated the two germline ends. The CDR3 sequence: CASRMRPSPGLSPNEQYF. The CDR3 nucleotides are TGCGCCAGCAGAATGCGACCTTCTCCGGGACTCTCCCCCAATGAGCAGTACTTC.

The chain couples TRBV6-6 to TRBJ2-1; 8 bases line up with TRBD2. TRBJ2-7 explains the end of the DNA better; the J call may be wrong. This CDR3 has 16 residues. The germline V gene has CDR1 MNHNY and CDR2 SVGAGI (reference sequence). The CDR3 DNA sequence: TGTGCCAGCAGCTCTCGGGCGGGAGGTATTTACAATGAGCAGTACTTC. It codes for CASSSRAGGIYNEQYF.

The gene calls are TRBV2 and TRBJ2-5, with 10 bases matching TRBD2. CDR1 is SNHLY and CDR2 is FYNNEI in the germline V gene. After removal of 3 bases from V and 5 bases from J, the junction contained 12 bases not matched to a gene. The CDR3 is made up of 17 amino acids. CDR3 amino acids: CASSDWLTSGVRETQYF. The CDR3 DNA reads TGTGCCAGCAGTGACTGGCTTACTAGCGGGGTACGCGAGACCCAGTACTTC.

The chain carries TRBV27 and TRBJ2-1; possible D gene TRBD1, 6 bases. The CDR3 spans 16 residues. V lost 5 bases and J 0 bases, leaving 14 bases between the germline ends. Germline V lookup: CDR1 MNHEY, CDR2 SMNVEV (reference sequence). The CDR3 region has the DNA TGTGCCAGCAGTCAGGGGCCCTACTTCTCCTACAATGAGCAGTTCTTC. Its protein product is CASSQGPYFSYNEQFF.

The V and J genes are TRBV10-3 and TRBJ2-7, with D perhaps TRBD1 (7 bases). The CDR3 runs to 13 residues. CDR1 ENHRY and CDR2 SYGVKD come from the germline V gene. The V gene lost 3 bases and the J gene lost 5 bases, with 11 bases spanning the gap. CDR3 bases: TGTGCCATCAGTGACCAGGGGGGAAACGAGCAGTACTTC. It specifies CAISDQGGNEQYF.

This rearrangement joins TRBV7-8 to TRBJ2-1, with 14 bases that match TRBD2. The CDR3 contains 19 residues. Losses at the gene ends were 7 bases for V and 0 bases for J; bases not matched to a gene: 11. Germline lookup yields CDR1 SGHVS and CDR2 FQNEAQ. CDR3 sequence: CASTYRTSGGLSSYNEQFF. The CDR3 nucleotides are TGTGCCAGCACATATAGGACTAGCGGGGGGCTGAGCTCCTACAATGAGCAGTTCTTC. Based on the CDR3 plus reference TRBV7-8 and TRBJ2-1, the full variable domain is GAGVSQSPRYKVAKRGQDVALRCDPISGHVSLFWYQQALGQGPEFLTYFQNEAQLDKSGLPSDRFFAERPEGSVSTLKIQRTQQEDSAVYLCASTYRTSGGLSSYNEQFFGPGTRLTVL.

This clonotype has a handful of counts. The chain is built from TRBV24-1 and TRBJ2-3; TRBD1 is a possible D gene (5 bases). This CDR3 contains 15 residues. Between the trimmed V and J ends, which lost 4 bases and 1 base, there was a span of 11 bases. Germline V gene data show CDR1 as KGHDR and CDR2 as SFDVKD. In DNA, the CDR3 is TGTGCCACCAGTGACCCCGACAGCCGCACAGATACGCAGTATTTT. It codes for CATSDPDSRTDTQYF.